This section outlines one TCR beta chain sequence together with its context. Its specificity is not known. Germline CDR1 is KGHSH and CDR2 is LQKENI. Trimming removed 3 bases from V and 0 bases from J; junction bases left unmatched: 7. This CDR3 is 17 amino acids long. Measured with immunoSEQ multiplex PCR; TCRdb has only the in-frame clones, and not every one. The repertoire holds around 130,000 clones, roughly 93% seen once, with roughly 7% in the top ten. This sample was included in a study of T cell responses to AZD1222 COVID-19 vaccine. The overall study: Timing groups of about 4 and about 12 weeks for second doses were pooled.

Whole-study results and caveats: Females outnumbered males among donors, who were mostly white British; clonal diversity was possibly underestimated. Spike-specific TCR breadth and depth went up after people got two AZD1222 doses. The study reported that nearly half of spike-specific TCRs target unmutated variant regions.

The starting material was peripheral blood, obtained on day 0 of AZD1222 vaccination. This TCR was sampled from an adult in good health. The rearrangement links TRBV18 to TRBJ2-1; 8 bases are a match to TRBD2. The CDR3 nucleotides are TGTGCCAGCTCACCCCAGATCGGGACTAGCTCCTACAATGAGCAGTTCTTC. Its translation: CASSPQIGTSSYNEQFF. Full variable domain (rest looked up from reference TRBV18 and TRBJ2-1): NAGVMQNPRHLVRRRGQEARLRCSPMKGHSHVYWYRQLPEEGLKFMVYLQKENIIDESGMPKERFSAEFPKEGPSILRIQQVVRGDSAAYFCASSPQIGTSSYNEQFFGPGTRLTVL.